This TCR beta chain emerged from a study of blood T cell repertoires in COVID-19. Study summary: Samples came from the United States, Italy and Spain, spanning acute and convalescent COVID-19.

The CDR3 is 13 amino acids. Looked up from germline, CDR1 is LNHDA and CDR2 is SQIVND (reference sequence). V lost 5 bases to trimming and J lost 4 bases; unmatched junction nucleotides: 5. Measured with immunoSEQ multiplex PCR; TCRdb has only the in-frame clones, and not every one. The profile shows 230,000 or so clones, 70% to 90% of them singletons. Participants were aged 18 to 89 years, lived in 24 US areas, and enrolled virtually. A PCR-confirmed or clinician-diagnosed COVID-19 case had contacted exposed participants within 2 weeks of entry. Sequenced material: PBMCs or T cells enriched from blood (not recorded which). The V call is TRBV19, the J call TRBJ2-7, with 7 bases that match TRBD1. This clonotype was obtained from a woman aged 45 to 65 who had been exposed to COVID-19. This chain's CDR3 is CASSVGTAYEQYF. DNA for the CDR3: TGTGCCAGTAGTGTTGGGACAGCTTACGAGCAGTACTTC.